This TCR beta chain was observed in a study of blood T cell repertoires in COVID-19. Overall study: Acute-phase and convalescent COVID-19 samples originated in the United States, Italy and Spain.

Per the study methods: How many nucleated cells were present was estimated from reference gene primer amplification. The protocol was immunoSEQ multiplex PCR, while the TCRdb copy is restricted to in-frame clones and leaves out a portion. V and J calls and clone size are given by that table; D and trimming were obtained from the DNA. The table has 120,000 to 150,000 clones, 84% seen once. V lost 5 bases, J lost 4 bases, and 17 bases lay in between. Germline loops: CDR1 SGHTA, CDR2 FQGNSA. This CDR3 region has 15 residues. The TCR sequence derives from a human donor in a cohort sampled during active COVID-19. Sequencing was done on a sample of peripheral blood. The chain couples TRBV7-2 to TRBJ2-5; D is unclear. This chain's CDR3 is CASSASLEIRETQYF. The CDR3 coding sequence is TGTGCCAGCAGCGCGTCCCTAGAGATACGAGAGACCCAGTACTTC.